The source of this T cell receptor (beta chain) is a study of CXCR3-negative and CXCR3-positive naive CD8 T cells. Turning to the study itself: Summed over all libraries, TRB reads came to 130 million to 150 million, with about 1.5 +/- 0.3 million per library. Broader study findings: Naive subsets were similarly diverse, while memory CD8+ repertoires were much less diverse. In CXCR3-positive naive cells, the TRB CDR3s were more hydrophobic than in CXCR3-negative naive cells.

Germline V gene lookup returns CDR1 GTSNPN and CDR2 SVGIG (reference sequence). This CDR3 is built from 12 residues. Researchers prepared the TRB cDNA libraries using 5' RACE with UMI labels. TCRdb reanalyzed the 5' RACE reads and collapses them to one entry per CDR3 protein, without DNA. This listing includes about 130,000 distinct CDR3 sequences. To note about this clonotype: The antigen remains unidentified.

V gene TRBV30 combines with J gene TRBJ2-2. The clonotype comes from a human donor in good health. Some clones in this sample may be carry-over from other donors' samples. Sample: naive CXCR3+ CD8+ T cells from blood. As for subset: CD45RO-CCR7+CD27+CD95- naive CD8+ T cells expressing CXCR3 (TNR3+). The CDR3 loop reads CAWGDSAGELFF.